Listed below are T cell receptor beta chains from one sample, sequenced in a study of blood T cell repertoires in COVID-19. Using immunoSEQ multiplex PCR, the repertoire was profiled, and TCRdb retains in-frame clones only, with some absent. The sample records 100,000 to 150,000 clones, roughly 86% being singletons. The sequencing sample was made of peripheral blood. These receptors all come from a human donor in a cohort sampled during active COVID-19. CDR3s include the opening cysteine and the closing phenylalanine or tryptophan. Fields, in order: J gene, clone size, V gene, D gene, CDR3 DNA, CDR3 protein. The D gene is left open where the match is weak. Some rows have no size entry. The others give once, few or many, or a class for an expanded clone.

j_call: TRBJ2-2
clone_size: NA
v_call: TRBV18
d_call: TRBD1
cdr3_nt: TGTGCCAGCTCACGACAGGGGACCGGGGAGCTGTTTTTT
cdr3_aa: CASSRQGTGELFF

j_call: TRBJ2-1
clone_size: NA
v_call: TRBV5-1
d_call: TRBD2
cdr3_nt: TGCGCCAGCAGCTTGCGACCGGCGGGAGTATCCAATGAGCAGTTCTTC
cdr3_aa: CASSLRPAGVSNEQFF

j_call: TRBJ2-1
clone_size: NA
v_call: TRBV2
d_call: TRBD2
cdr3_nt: TGTGCCAGCAGTAAGCGGGATGGATCCTACAATGAGCAGTTCTTC
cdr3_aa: CASSKRDGSYNEQFF

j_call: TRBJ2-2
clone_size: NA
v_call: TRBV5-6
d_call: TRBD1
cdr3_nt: TGTGCCAGCAGTACGAAGGGACAGGGGAACACCGGGGAGCTGTTTTTT
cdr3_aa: CASSTKGQGNTGELFF

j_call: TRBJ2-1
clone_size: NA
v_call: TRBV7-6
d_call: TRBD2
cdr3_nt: TGTGCCAGCAGCTTCCAGGGGCTAGCGGGTAATGAGCAGTTCTTC
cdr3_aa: CASSFQGLAGNEQFF

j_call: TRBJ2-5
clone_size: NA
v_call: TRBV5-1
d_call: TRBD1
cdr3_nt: TGCGCCAGCAGCCCACAGGGGAACCACGAGACCCAGTACTTC
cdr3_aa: CASSPQGNHETQYF

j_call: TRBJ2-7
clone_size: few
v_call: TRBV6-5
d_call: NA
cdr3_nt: TGTGCCATTACAGGAAGCTCCTACGAGCAGTACTTC
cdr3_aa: CAITGSSYEQYF

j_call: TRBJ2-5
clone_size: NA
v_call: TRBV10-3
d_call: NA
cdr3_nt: TGTGCCATCAGTGAGCCGTACCAAGAGACCCAGTACTTC
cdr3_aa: CAISEPYQETQYF

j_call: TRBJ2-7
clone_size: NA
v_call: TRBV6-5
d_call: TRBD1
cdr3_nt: TGTGCCAGCAGTTACTCGAGTACAGGGGGTAGGGAGCAGTACTTC
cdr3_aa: CASSYSSTGGREQYF

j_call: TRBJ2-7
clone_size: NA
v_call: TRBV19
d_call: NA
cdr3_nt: TGTGCCAGTAGTATAGCCGGGTCCGACTACGAGCAGTACTTC
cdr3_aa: CASSIAGSDYEQYF

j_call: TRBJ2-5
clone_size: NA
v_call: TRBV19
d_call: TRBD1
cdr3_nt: TGTGCCAGTAAGGATAGGGGGCGTAGAGAGACCCAGTACTTC
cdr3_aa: CASKDRGRRETQYF